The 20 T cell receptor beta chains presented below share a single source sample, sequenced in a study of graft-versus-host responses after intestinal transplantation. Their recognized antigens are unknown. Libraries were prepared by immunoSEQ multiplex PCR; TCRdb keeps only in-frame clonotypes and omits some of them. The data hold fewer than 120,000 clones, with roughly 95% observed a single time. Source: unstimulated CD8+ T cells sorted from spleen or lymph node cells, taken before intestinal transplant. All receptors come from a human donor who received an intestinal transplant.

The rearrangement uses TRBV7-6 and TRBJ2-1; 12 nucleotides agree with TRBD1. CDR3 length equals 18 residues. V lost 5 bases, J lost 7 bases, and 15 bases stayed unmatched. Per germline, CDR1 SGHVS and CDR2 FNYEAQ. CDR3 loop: CASSPGTGGLQWVNEQFF. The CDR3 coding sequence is TGTGCCAGCAGCCCAGGGACAGGGGGCCTACAGTGGGTTAATGAGCAGTTCTTC. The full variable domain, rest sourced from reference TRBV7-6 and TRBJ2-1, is GAGVSQSPRYKVTKRGQDVALRCDPISGHVSLYWYRQALGQGPEFLTYFNYEAQQDKSGLPNDRFSAERPEGSISTLTIQRTEQRDSAMYRCASSPGTGGLQWVNEQFFGPGTRLTVL.

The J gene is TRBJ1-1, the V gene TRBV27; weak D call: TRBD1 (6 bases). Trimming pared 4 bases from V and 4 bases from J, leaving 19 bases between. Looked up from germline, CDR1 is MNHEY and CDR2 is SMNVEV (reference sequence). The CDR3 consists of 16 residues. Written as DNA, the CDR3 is TGTGCCAGCAGTTATTGGGGGGCGCGTTGGGGCACTGAAGCTTTCTTT. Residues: CASSYWGARWGTEAFF.

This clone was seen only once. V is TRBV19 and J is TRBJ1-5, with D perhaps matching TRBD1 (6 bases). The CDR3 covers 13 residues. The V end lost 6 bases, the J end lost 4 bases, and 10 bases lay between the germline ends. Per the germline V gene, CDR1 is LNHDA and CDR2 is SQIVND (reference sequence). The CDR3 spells CASSLQGNQPQHF. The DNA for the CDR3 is TGTGCCAGTAGCTTGCAGGGGAATCAGCCCCAGCATTTT.

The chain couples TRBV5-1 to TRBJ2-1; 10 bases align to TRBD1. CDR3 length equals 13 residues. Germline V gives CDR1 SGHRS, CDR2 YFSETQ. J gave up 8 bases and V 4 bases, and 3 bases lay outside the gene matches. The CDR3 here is CASSGTGADEQFF. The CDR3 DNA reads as TGCGCCAGCAGCGGGACAGGGGCCGATGAGCAGTTCTTC.

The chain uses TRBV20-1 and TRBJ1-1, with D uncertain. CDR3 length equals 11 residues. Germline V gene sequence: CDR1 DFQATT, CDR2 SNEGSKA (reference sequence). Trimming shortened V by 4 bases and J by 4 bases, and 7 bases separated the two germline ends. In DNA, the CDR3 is TGCAGTGCTATAGTATCCACTGAAGCTTTCTTT. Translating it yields CSAIVSTEAFF.

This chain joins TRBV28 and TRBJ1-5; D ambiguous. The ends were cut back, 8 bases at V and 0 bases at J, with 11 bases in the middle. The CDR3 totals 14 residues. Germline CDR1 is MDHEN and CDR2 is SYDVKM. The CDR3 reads CASRLTDSNQPQHF. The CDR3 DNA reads TGTGCCAGCCGCCTAACAGATAGCAATCAGCCCCAGCATTTT. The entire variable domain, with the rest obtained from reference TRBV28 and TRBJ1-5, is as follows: DVKVTQSSRYLVKRTGEKVFLECVQDMDHENMFWYRQDPGLGLRLIYFSYDVKMKEKGDIPEGYSVSREKKERFSLILESASTNQTSMYLCASRLTDSNQPQHFGDGTRLSIL.

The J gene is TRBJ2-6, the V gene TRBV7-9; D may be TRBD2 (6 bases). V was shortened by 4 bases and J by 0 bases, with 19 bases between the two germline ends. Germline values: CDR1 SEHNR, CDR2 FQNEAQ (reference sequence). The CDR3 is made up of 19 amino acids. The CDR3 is CASSSTIGGLYSGANVLTF. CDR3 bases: TGTGCCAGCAGCTCAACAATCGGGGGTCTTTACTCTGGGGCCAACGTCCTGACTTTC. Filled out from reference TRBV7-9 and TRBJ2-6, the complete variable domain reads DTGVSQNPRHKITKRGQNVTFRCDPISEHNRLYWYRQTLGQGPEFLTYFQNEAQLEKSRLLSDRFSAERPKGSFSTLEIQRTEQGDSAMYLCASSSTIGGLYSGANVLTFGAGSRLTVL.

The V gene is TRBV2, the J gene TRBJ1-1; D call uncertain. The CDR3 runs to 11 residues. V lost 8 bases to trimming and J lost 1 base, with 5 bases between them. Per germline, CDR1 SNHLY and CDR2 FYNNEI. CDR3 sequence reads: CASRKNTEAFF. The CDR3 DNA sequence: TGTGCCAGCCGGAAGAACACTGAAGCTTTCTTT.

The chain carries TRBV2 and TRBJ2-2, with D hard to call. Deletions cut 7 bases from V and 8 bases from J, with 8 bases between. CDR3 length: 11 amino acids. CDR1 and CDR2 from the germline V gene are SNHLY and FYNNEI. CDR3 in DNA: TGTGCCAGCACAGTGGGGGGGGAGCTGTTTTTT. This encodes CASTVGGELFF.

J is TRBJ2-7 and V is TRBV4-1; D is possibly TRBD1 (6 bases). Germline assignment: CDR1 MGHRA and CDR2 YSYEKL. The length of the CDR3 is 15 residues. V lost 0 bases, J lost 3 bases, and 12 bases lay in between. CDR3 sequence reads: CASSQDKTGNYEQYF. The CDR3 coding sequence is TGCGCCAGCAGCCAAGATAAGACAGGAAACTACGAGCAGTACTTC.

The DNA of the CDR3 is TGCGCCAGCAGCTTGAGGGGGCAGATTGAAGCTTTCTTT. Translated, it gives CASSLRGQIEAFF. This chain joins TRBV5-1 and TRBJ1-1; 7 bases align to TRBD1. The CDR3 totals 13 residues. J gave up 7 bases and V 1 base, and 4 bases lay outside the gene matches. Germline V lookup: CDR1 SGHRS, CDR2 YFSETQ.

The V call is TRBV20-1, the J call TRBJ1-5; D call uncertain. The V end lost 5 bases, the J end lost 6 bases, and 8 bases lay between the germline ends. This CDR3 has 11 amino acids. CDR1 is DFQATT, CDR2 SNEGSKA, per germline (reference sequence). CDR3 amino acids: CSAGGGQPQHF. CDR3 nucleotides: TGCAGTGCTGGAGGCGGTCAGCCCCAGCATTTT.

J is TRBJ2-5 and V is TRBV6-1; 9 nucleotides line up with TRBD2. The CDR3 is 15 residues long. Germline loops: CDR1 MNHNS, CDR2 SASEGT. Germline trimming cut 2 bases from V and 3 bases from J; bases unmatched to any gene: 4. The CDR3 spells CASSERLADKETQYF. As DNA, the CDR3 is TGTGCCAGCAGTGAACGACTAGCGGATAAAGAGACCCAGTACTTC.

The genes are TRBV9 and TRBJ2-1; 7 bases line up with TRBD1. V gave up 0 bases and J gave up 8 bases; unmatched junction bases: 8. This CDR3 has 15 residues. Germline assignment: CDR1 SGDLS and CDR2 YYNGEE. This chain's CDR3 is CASSVEGTENDEQFF. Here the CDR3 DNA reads TGTGCCAGCAGCGTAGAAGGGACAGAGAACGATGAGCAGTTCTTC.

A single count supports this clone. CDR3: CASSQEWLAGEVELFF. The CDR3 DNA reads as TGTGCCAGCAGCCAAGAGTGGCTAGCGGGAGAGGTGGAGCTGTTTTTT. The rearrangement links TRBV4-2 to TRBJ2-2; 10 bases match TRBD2. Trimming cost V 0 bases and J 10 bases; bases outside gene matches: 8. The CDR3 runs to 16 residues. In germline, CDR1 is LGHNA, CDR2 YNFKEQ.

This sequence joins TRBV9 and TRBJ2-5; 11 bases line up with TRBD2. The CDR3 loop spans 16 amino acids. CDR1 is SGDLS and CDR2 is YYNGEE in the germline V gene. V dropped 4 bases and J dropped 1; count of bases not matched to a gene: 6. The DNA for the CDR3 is TGTGCCAGCAGCACAACTAGCGGGGGCGTCCAAGAGACCCAGTACTTC. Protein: CASSTTSGGVQETQYF. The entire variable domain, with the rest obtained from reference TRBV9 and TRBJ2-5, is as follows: DSGVTQTPKHLITATGQRVTLRCSPRSGDLSVYWYQQSLDQGLQFLIQYYNGEERAKGNILERFSAQQFPDLHSELNLSSLELGDSALYFCASSTTSGGVQETQYFGPGTRLLVL.

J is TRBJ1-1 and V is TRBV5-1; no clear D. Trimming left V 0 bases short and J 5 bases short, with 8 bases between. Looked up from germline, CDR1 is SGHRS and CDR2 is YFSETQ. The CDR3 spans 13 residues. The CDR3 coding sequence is TGCGCCAGCAGCTTGGGGGGAACGACTGAAGCTTTCTTT. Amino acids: CASSLGGTTEAFF.

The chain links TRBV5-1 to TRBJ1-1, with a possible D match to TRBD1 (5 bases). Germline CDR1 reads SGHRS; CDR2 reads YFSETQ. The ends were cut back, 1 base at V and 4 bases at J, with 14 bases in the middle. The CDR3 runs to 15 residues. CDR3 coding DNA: TGCGCCAGCAGCTTGCGGGGCTGGAGGTCCACTGAAGCTTTCTTT. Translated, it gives CASSLRGWRSTEAFF.

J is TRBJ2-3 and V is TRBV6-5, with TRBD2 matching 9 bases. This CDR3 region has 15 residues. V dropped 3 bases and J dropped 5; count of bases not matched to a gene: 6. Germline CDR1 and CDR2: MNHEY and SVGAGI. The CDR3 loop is CASSYTTSGGDTQYF. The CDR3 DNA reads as TGTGCCAGCAGTTATACGACTAGCGGAGGAGATACGCAGTATTTT.

CDR3 loop: CASIANNEQFF. In nucleotides, the CDR3 is TGTGCCAGCATAGCGAACAATGAGCAGTTCTTC. The V call is TRBV7-9, the J call TRBJ2-1; D possibly corresponds to TRBD2 (5 bases). The CDR3 loop spans 11 amino acids. Germline V CDR1 and CDR2: SEHNR, FQNEAQ (reference sequence). Trimming cost V 7 bases and J 5 bases, with 6 bases left between them.